Following are 9 T cell receptor beta chains from one sample sequenced in a study of tumor-infiltrating lymphocytes in primary liver carcinoma. The input was 400 to 500 ng total RNA; TCR beta cDNA was made from it with a constant-region primer. Libraries covering TCR beta were generated through three nested multiplex PCR rounds (using a slightly modified ARM-PCR). The first two PCR rounds used TRBV1-TRBV30 primers with a Cbeta primer, approximately 10 cycles each. TCRdb analysed the multiplex PCR reads with MiXCR anew, one entry per CDR3 protein. The repertoire consists of about 78,000 distinct CDR3 sequences, with about two thirds occurring once and the leading ten covering about an eighth. Extraction of RNA together with DNA used roughly 20-33 mg of unsorted bulk tissue. The sequencing input was liver tumor tissue from sampling region 4. Subset meaning: tumor region T4, right-lateral pole. Receptors originate from an older woman with primary liver carcinoma and hepatitis B virus infection.

As for this clonotype: One end of the junction is discordant with germline, which a read error may explain. This chain links TRBV15 with TRBJ1-1, with 8 bases matching TRBD1. The length of the CDR3 is 15 residues. Looked up from germline, CDR1 is LNHNV and CDR2 is YYDKDF (reference sequence). CDR3 DNA: TGTGCCACCAGTGAGGCAGGGGGCTTTGAGGATGAAGCTCTCTTT. Translated: CATSEAGGFEDEALF.

The chain combines TRBV20-1 with TRBJ2-5; D is unclear. The germline V and J ends were trimmed by 5 bases and 0 bases, with 13 bases remaining between them. CDR3 length equals 14 residues. CDR1 is DFQATT and CDR2 is SNEGSKA in the germline V gene (reference sequence). The CDR3 coding sequence is TGCAGTGCTCGCCACAGTGGGTACCAAGAGACCCAGTACTTC. This gives the protein CSARHSGYQETQYF.

As for this clonotype: The junction shows a germline mismatch at one end, possibly a read error. This chain joins TRBV11-2 and TRBJ2-3; D remains ambiguous. The length of the CDR3 is 14 residues. In germline, CDR1 is SGHAT, CDR2 FQNNGV. The CDR3 nucleotides are TGTGCCAGCAGCTTAGTTAGGAGCACAGATATGCAGTATTTC. It codes for CASSLVRSTDMQYF.

On this clonotype itself: The junction and the germline gene differ at one end; a read error may be behind it. This chain uses TRBV11-2 with TRBJ2-1, with TRBD2 matching over 7 bases. Germline CDR1 SGHAT, CDR2 FQNNGV. The CDR3 runs 16 residues. The CDR3 sequence is CASNPGLAGDYDEQFF. The CDR3 nucleotides read TGTGCCAGCAACCCCGGGTTAGCGGGCGACTACGATGAGCAGTTCTTC.

The rearrangement joins TRBV12-3 or TRBV12-4 to TRBJ1-1; D is perhaps TRBD1 (5 bases). This CDR3 has 15 amino acids. Between the trimmed V and J ends, which lost 0 bases and 4 bases, there was a span of 12 bases. This chain's CDR3 is CASSLACRATTEAFF. In DNA form, the CDR3 reads TGTGCCAGCAGTTTAGCATGCAGGGCGACCACTGAAGCTTTCTTT.

Points on this clonotype: A junction boundary mismatches the germline segment, possibly from a read error. The V and J genes are TRBV5-1 and TRBJ2-2; D is possibly TRBD1 (6 bases). Germline V gives CDR1 SGHRS, CDR2 YFSETQ. The length of the CDR3 is 14 residues. The CDR3: CASSTGSGTRELFF. CDR3 DNA: TGCGCAAGCAGCACAGGGTCTGGTACCAGGGAGCTGTTTTTT.

On this clonotype itself: The CDR3 does not end in the conserved phenylalanine or tryptophan, so this is likely a read error. DNA for the CDR3: TGTGTCAGCAGTAACCCAGGGGGCATAAAGACCCAGTACTTA. Protein: CVSSNPGGIKTQYL. The chain links TRBV28 to TRBJ2-5; TRBD1 matches at 8 bases. Germline CDR1 is MDHEN and CDR2 is SYDVKM. There are 14 residues in the CDR3.

Regarding this clonotype: The CDR3 end shows no conserved phenylalanine or tryptophan, and so a read error is likely. CDR3 DNA: TGCGCCAGCAGTGAGTCGTCTAGCGATCAGCCCCAGCATTGT. This encodes CASSESSSDQPQHC. The V gene is TRBV10-2, the J gene TRBJ1-5, with D hard to call. The CDR3 spans 14 residues. From germline, CDR1 is WSHSY and CDR2 SAAADI.

This clonotype was observed a single time. An end of the junction does not agree with germline; a read error may underlie this. The CDR3 reads CASSDRGRTDAQYF. Here the CDR3 DNA reads TGTGCCAGCAGTGATAGGGGCAGGACAGATGCGCAGTATTTT. The genes are TRBV6-1 and TRBJ2-3; D is perhaps TRBD1 (6 bases). The CDR3 has 14 residues. CDR1 is MNHNS, CDR2 SASEGT, per germline.